The rows below give T cell receptor beta chains drawn from one sample of a study of blood T cells in healthy people across ages. TCRdb re-analysed the 5' RACE reads in MiXCR, keeping a single row per CDR3 protein. This table holds about 1 million distinct CDR3 sequences, more than 40% found once. The specimen was blood. Receptors were obtained from a woman aged 60-75 years in good health. Each CDR3 is given with its conserved first and last residue. A D gene is named only where the DNA matches it firmly. Some rows mark clone size as missing; the rest say once, few, many or name a class of expanded clone.

>NA|NA|TRBJ2-3|TRBV7-2
CASSPLAYSTDTRYF
TGTGCCAGCAGTCCCCTAGCGTACAGCACAGATACGCGGTATTTT
>NA|NA|TRBJ2-2|TRBV27
CASTGRLDTGELFF
TGTGCCAGCACCGGACGGCTGGACACCGGGGAGCTGTTTTTT
>NA|NA|TRBJ2-7|TRBV5-6
CASSLVRAGSYEQYF
TGTGCCAGCAGCTTGGTTCGAGCGGGTTCCTACGAGCAGTACTTC
>NA|TRBD1|TRBJ1-5|TRBV20-1
CSAIPQGAGNQPQHF
TGCAGTGCTATCCCACAGGGGGCAGGCAATCAGCCCCAGCATTTT
>few|NA|TRBJ2-7|TRBV7-9
CASSLIQGRPEQYF
TGTGCCAGCAGCCTAATTCAGGGGCGCCCCGAGCAGTACTTC
>NA|TRBD1|TRBJ2-7|TRBV7-2
CASSLAGDRGYEQYF
TGTGCCAGCAGCTTAGCGGGGGACAGGGGCTACGAGCAGTACTTC
>few|NA|TRBJ2-1|TRBV25-1
CATQRESDEQFF
TGTGCCACCCAAAGGGAAAGTGATGAGCAGTTCTTC
>NA|NA|TRBJ2-7|TRBV7-6
CASSLAGRSRTYEQYF
TGTGCCAGCAGCTTAGCGGGTCGGTCTAGAACCTACGAGCAGTACTTC
>once|NA|TRBJ1-1|TRBV12-3/TRBV12-4
CASSLIPTGINTEAFF
TGTGCCAGCAGTTTAATCCCGACAGGAATTAACACTGAAGCTTTCTTT
>few|NA|TRBJ1-4|TRBV4-1
CASSTTVSEKLFF
TGCGCCAGCAGTACGACTGTGTCGGAAAAACTGTTTTTT
>NA|NA|TRBJ1-2|TRBV12-3/TRBV12-4
CASSFRRLGTNYGYTF
TGTGCCAGCAGTTTTCGGCGGCTGGGGACTAACTATGGCTACACCTTC
>few|NA|TRBJ1-1|TRBV12-3/TRBV12-4
CASRGARGTEAFF
TGTGCCAGCAGGGGGGCCCGCGGGACAGAAGCTTTCTTT
>NA|NA|TRBJ2-3|TRBV6-6
CASSTTGSPRDTRYF
TGTGCCAGCAGTACTACCGGGTCACCACGAGATACGCGGTATTTT
>few|NA|TRBJ2-7|TRBV6-6
CATRSGIEFSEQYF
TGTGCCACCCGATCCGGGATAGAATTTTCCGAGCAGTACTTC
>NA|NA|TRBJ2-1|TRBV20-1
CSARDLYNPDYEQFF
TGCAGTGCTAGAGATCTCTACAATCCAGACTACGAGCAGTTCTTC
>few|NA|TRBJ2-7|TRBV5-6
CASSFGRLEQYF
TGTGCCAGCAGCTTTGGACGGCTCGAGCAGTACTTC
>NA|NA|TRBJ2-5|TRBV5-1
CASRSARGETQYF
TGCGCCAGCAGATCCGCGAGGGGGGAGACCCAGTACTTC
>once|TRBD1|TRBJ1-2|TRBV20-1
CSATSGTVIHGYTF
TGCAGTGCGACCTCCGGGACAGTTATCCATGGCTACACCTTC
>NA|NA|TRBJ2-5|TRBV20-1
CSSREWFPQQYF
TGCAGTTCTAGAGAGTGGTTTCCTCAGCAGTACTTC
>NA|TRBD2|TRBJ2-5|TRBV5-1
CASSFQSASGRGKETQYF
TGCGCCAGCAGCTTCCAGTCCGCTAGCGGGAGGGGTAAAGAGACCCAGTACTTC
>few|TRBD2|TRBJ2-1|TRBV27
CASSPYPVPGLAGGVSNEQFF
TGTGCCAGCAGTCCATACCCTGTACCGGGACTAGCGGGAGGAGTTAGCAATGAGCAGTTCTTC
>NA|NA|TRBJ2-5|TRBV27
CASRPLDKETQYF
TGTGCCAGCAGACCACTTGATAAAGAGACCCAGTACTTC
>NA|TRBD1|TRBJ2-7|TRBV7-3
CASSLNRQGAEAVSSYEQYF
TGTGCCAGCAGCTTAAACCGCCAGGGGGCCGAAGCGGTGAGCTCCTACGAGCAGTACTTC
>NA|TRBD1|TRBJ1-2|TRBV2
CASSGTGSAGAYGYTF
TGTGCCAGCAGCGGGACAGGTTCCGCCGGGGCCTATGGCTACACCTTC
>NA|NA|TRBJ2-5|TRBV4-2
CASSQVRQETQYF
TGTGCCAGCAGCCAAGTCCGGCAAGAGACCCAGTACTTC
>NA|NA|TRBJ2-7|TRBV7-8
CASSLGLAQSSYEQYF
TGTGCCAGCAGCTTAGGGCTAGCGCAGAGCTCCTACGAGCAGTACTTC
>NA|TRBD2|TRBJ2-1|TRBV12-5
CASGLTSGRTHEQFF
TGTGCTAGTGGTTTGACTAGCGGGAGGACCCATGAGCAGTTCTTC
>few|NA|TRBJ2-2|TRBV14
CASSRSNTGELFF
TGTGCCAGCAGCCGTTCGAACACCGGGGAGCTGTTTTTT
>NA|TRBD1|TRBJ2-1|TRBV11-1
CASSLGTHVGGEQFF
TGTGCCAGCAGCTTAGGGACCCATGTAGGGGGCGAGCAGTTCTTC
>NA|TRBD2|TRBJ2-7|TRBV14
CASSQGGRGAYEQYF
TGTGCCAGCAGCCAAGGCGGACGGGGGGCCTACGAGCAGTACTTC
>few|NA|TRBJ1-5|TRBV28
CASSFGGAGGSNQPQHF
TGTGCCAGCAGTTTTGGGGGGGCGGGGGGCAGCAATCAGCCCCAGCATTTT
>NA|TRBD1|TRBJ1-2|TRBV20-1
CSARDHRGRWNYGYTF
TGCAGTGCTAGAGATCACAGGGGAAGGTGGAACTATGGCTACACCTTC
>NA|TRBD2|TRBJ2-1|TRBV6-1
CASSGLGLAGGEQFF
TGTGCCAGCAGTGGGCTGGGACTAGCGGGAGGCGAGCAGTTCTTC
>few|NA|TRBJ2-5|TRBV29-1
CSARTRETQYF
TGCAGCGCCAGGACTCGGGAGACCCAGTACTTC
>NA|TRBD2|TRBJ2-1|TRBV20-1
CSARRASGMNEQFF
TGCAGTGCAAGGCGGGCTAGCGGGATGAATGAGCAGTTCTTC
>NA|TRBD2|TRBJ2-2|TRBV25-1
CASSEQREGYTGELFF
TGTGCCAGCAGTGAACAGCGGGAGGGCTACACCGGGGAGCTGTTTTTT
>NA|TRBD2|TRBJ2-7|TRBV7-2
CASSASGRRNNEQYF
TGTGCCAGCAGCGCTAGCGGGAGGAGAAACAATGAGCAGTACTTC
>few|NA|TRBJ1-2|TRBV29-1
CSVPLGGYTF
TGCAGCGTTCCCCTGGGGGGCTACACCTTC
>NA|NA|TRBJ2-1|TRBV29-1
CSVEARASYNEQFF
TGCAGCGTTGAGGCCAGGGCCTCCTACAATGAGCAGTTCTTC
>NA|NA|TRBJ2-1|TRBV6-5
CASSYSIHPRYNEQFF
TGTGCCAGCAGTTACTCGATTCACCCTAGATACAATGAGCAGTTCTTC
>few|TRBD2|TRBJ2-3|TRBV28
CASGGRGRPDTQYF
TGTGCCAGCGGAGGGAGGGGAAGACCAGATACGCAGTATTTT
>NA|NA|TRBJ2-1|TRBV29-1
CGVGRHNNEQFF
TGCGGCGTTGGTCGGCATAACAATGAGCAGTTCTTC
>few|TRBD2|TRBJ2-7|TRBV12-3/TRBV12-4
CASSSGSGTYEQYF
TGTGCCAGCAGTTCCGGTAGCGGGACCTACGAGCAGTACTTC
>few|TRBD1|TRBJ2-7|TRBV6-1
CASSEVGTGGDEQYF
TGTGCCAGCAGTGAAGTGGGGACAGGGGGCGACGAGCAGTACTTC
>few|NA|TRBJ2-7|TRBV28
CASSLSGVYISYEQYF
TGTGCCAGCAGTTTATCCGGGGTCTATATCTCCTACGAGCAGTACTTC
>few|TRBD2|TRBJ2-7|TRBV20-1
CSALLAGSYEQYF
TGCAGTGCCCTACTAGCGGGCTCATACGAGCAGTACTTC
>few|NA|TRBJ2-7|TRBV5-1
CASSVVSAYEQYF
TGCGCCAGCAGCGTGGTGTCAGCCTACGAGCAGTACTTC
>NA|NA|TRBJ2-3|TRBV2
CAGYAATDTQYF
TGTGCCGGCTACGCAGCCACAGATACGCAGTATTTT
>few|NA|TRBJ2-3|TRBV11-2
CASSLGAGVLDTQYF
TGTGCCAGCAGCTTAGGCGCAGGTGTACTGGATACGCAGTATTTT
>NA|TRBD1|TRBJ2-1|TRBV12-3/TRBV12-4
CASRSGEGTGGNEQFF
TGTGCCAGCAGGTCAGGCGAGGGGACAGGGGGCAATGAGCAGTTCTTC
>NA|TRBD2|TRBJ2-1|TRBV6-6
CASSQRTSGRGEEQFF
TGTGCCAGCAGCCAACGGACTAGCGGGAGGGGGGAGGAGCAGTTCTTC
>NA|TRBD1|TRBJ2-7|TRBV7-8
CASTGTVSYEQYF
TGTGCGAGCACAGGGACAGTCTCCTACGAGCAGTACTTC